These 11 T cell receptor beta chains were all obtained from the same sample, sequenced in a study of blood T cell repertoires in COVID-19. Repertoires were generated with immunoSEQ multiplex PCR, while TCRdb's copy carries only in-frame clones and drops some. The top ten hold more than 1% of the sample, which has hundreds of thousands of clones, roughly 87% seen once. The sequencing sample was made of PBMCs or T cells enriched from blood (not recorded which). These receptors originate from a woman in her twenties or thirties who had recovered from COVID-19.

The chain uses TRBV11-2 and TRBJ2-1; D uncertain. This CDR3 has 12 residues. V dropped 5 bases and J dropped 5 bases, with 7 bases sitting between them. CDR1 is SGHAT and CDR2 is FQNNGV in the germline V gene. The CDR3 nucleotides are TGTGCCAGCAGCACAACCCACAATGAGCAGTTCTTC. This sequence encodes CASSTTHNEQFF.

V and J are TRBV6-2 or TRBV6-3 and TRBJ1-5; TRBD1 matches at 8 bases. The CDR3 is made up of 17 amino acids. Germline-derived CDR1 and CDR2 are MNHEY and SVGEGT. Germline trimming cut 0 bases from V and 2 bases from J; bases unmatched to any gene: 6. The CDR3, as DNA: TGTGCCAGCAGTTACTCGACCGACAGGGGTCGCAATCAGCCCCAGCATTTT. Translation gives CASSYSTDRGRNQPQHF.

This clone turned up a few times. The chain is built from TRBV5-1 and TRBJ1-1; TRBD1 might be the D (6 bases). V was trimmed by 4 bases and J by 1 base, leaving 14 bases between them. The length of the CDR3 is 15 residues. Germline V gene data show CDR1 as SGHRS and CDR2 as YFSETQ. CDR3 in DNA: TGCGCCAGCAGCCCGGACTGGACAGCGAACACTGAAGCTTTCTTT. This codes for CASSPDWTANTEAFF.

The CDR3 region has the DNA TGTGCCAGCAGCAAACGAGCCAAGGGACAGGGGGAGGACGAGCAGTACTTC. It yields the protein CASSKRAKGQGEDEQYF. The V gene is TRBV21-1, the J gene TRBJ2-7; TRBD1, the D gene given by the table, was not confirmed from the DNA. TRBV21-1 is a known pseudogene. This CDR3 has 17 amino acids.

With regard to this clone: A read error may be the cause here, since a much bigger clone is one base away. CDR3 protein: CARFTGAGDYTF. CDR3 sequence (DNA): TGTGCCCGGTTCACAGGGGCGGGTGACTACACCTTC. The V gene is TRBV30, the J gene TRBJ1-2; 7 bases match TRBD1. CDR1 is GTSNPN and CDR2 is SVGIG in the germline V gene (reference sequence). Unmatched junction bases numbered 13, after V lost 8 bases and J lost 10 bases. This CDR3 has 12 amino acids.

V usage is TRBV24-1 and J usage is TRBJ2-1, with 10 nucleotides matching TRBD1. Germline assignment: CDR1 KGHDR and CDR2 SFDVKD. CDR3 length: 14 residues. V trimming: 9 bases; J trimming: 4 bases; junction bases outside the gene matches: 5. CDR3 sequence reads: CATSGTGVYNEQFF. CDR3 bases: TGTGCCACCTCCGGGACAGGGGTTTACAATGAGCAGTTCTTC.

The rearrangement joins TRBV5-4 to TRBJ2-1, with 9 bases lining up with TRBD2. This CDR3 has 16 residues. The J segment lost 6 bases and the V segment lost 4 bases, leaving 11 bases of the junction unmatched. Germline V gives CDR1 SGHNT, CDR2 YYREEE (reference sequence). The CDR3 protein is CASSTYSGGKRNEQFF. CDR3 DNA sequence: TGTGCCAGCAGCACCTACAGCGGGGGGAAGCGCAATGAGCAGTTCTTC.

This chain joins TRBV2 and TRBJ2-1, with 10 bases that match TRBD2. V was pared by 10 bases and J by 9 bases, with 9 bases of the junction left unmatched. Looked up from germline, CDR1 is SNHLY and CDR2 is FYNNEI. The CDR3 is made up of 13 amino acids. The CDR3: CATGSGGVSEQFF. The CDR3 DNA reads TGTGCCACCGGGAGCGGGGGGGTCAGTGAGCAGTTCTTC.

This clone was found a few times. Here the CDR3 reads CASSFSKTLNTEAFF. The CDR3, as DNA: TGTGCCAGCAGCTTCTCGAAGACTCTGAACACTGAAGCTTTCTTT. V gene TRBV5-4 combines with J gene TRBJ1-1; no firm D call. Between the trimmed V and J ends, which lost 2 bases and 0 bases, there was a span of 11 bases. The CDR3 runs to 15 residues. From germline, CDR1 is SGHNT and CDR2 YYREEE (reference sequence).

DNA for the CDR3: TGTGCCAGCAGCTTGGACGGTGGGCAGTTCTTC. As protein: CASSLDGGQFF. The chain joins TRBV5-6 to TRBJ2-1, with unresolved D. Trimming removed 0 bases at V and 12 bases at J, with 7 bases between. The V gene's germline CDR1 is SGHDT and CDR2 YYEEEE. The CDR3 totals 11 residues.

In nucleotides, the CDR3 is TGTGCCAGCAGCTTAGCGCTCGGGGGGGTAAGGGAAAAACTGTTTTTT. It encodes CASSLALGGVREKLFF. This chain connects TRBV7-2 to TRBJ1-4; tentatively, D is TRBD1 (5 bases). The CDR3 consists of 16 residues. V was shortened by 0 bases and J by 8 bases, with 16 bases between the two germline ends. The germline CDR1 and CDR2 sequences are SGHTA and FQGNSA.